This TCR beta chain was retrieved from a study of shared clonotypes between healthy human individuals. For this clone: Its antigen is not known. One base away lies a much larger clone, so this may be a sequencing read error. This sample includes further DNA sequences coding for the same CDR3.

Per germline, CDR1 SGHRS and CDR2 YFSETQ. CDR3 length: 14 amino acids. Trimming pared 0 bases from V and 0 bases from J, leaving 5 bases between. General study results and limits: Apart from blood, nothing was sampled; tissue repertoires likely differ. The represented genetic and exposure-history diversity was limited by the small number of donors. Among donors, clonotype sharing was expected to be affected by sequencing depth.

The data were produced by immunoSEQ multiplex PCR, yet TCRdb's version contains in-frame clones alone and is incomplete. The data hold 600,000 to 700,000 clones, with 73% observed a single time. The sequence was obtained from a woman aged 25 to 39 in good health. The chain couples TRBV5-1 to TRBJ2-3; D is unclear. Sequencing was done on a sample of memory CD4+ T cells sorted from blood. The subset: CD45RA-negative fraction. CDR3 in amino acids: CASSLGSSTDTQYF. CDR3 sequence (DNA): TGCGCCAGCAGCTTGGGGAGTAGCACAGATACGCAGTATTTT. Filled out from reference TRBV5-1 and TRBJ2-3, the complete variable domain reads KAGVTQTPRYLIKTRGQQVTLSCSPISGHRSVSWYQQTPGQGLQFLFEYFSETQRNKGNFPGRFSGRQFSNSRSEMNVSTLELGDSALYLCASSLGSSTDTQYFGPGTRLTVL.